This T cell receptor beta chain derives from a study of blood T cell repertoires in COVID-19 (dated by TCRdb to 2020 to 2022). Regarding the complete study: Samples from collaborators originated in the United States, Italy and Spain and spanned both the acute and convalescent phases of COVID-19. The prospective study material was composed of cDNA or gDNA derived from T cells, B-cell-depleted T cells, or PBMCs. The dataset comprised deeply sampled blood TCRbeta repertoires from subjects exposed to, actively infected with, or recovered from COVID-19. The repertoires were released in a freely available public database intended as a resource for research on the immune response to SARS-CoV-2. The samples were drawn from two sources: the first 160 participants of the ongoing ImmuneRACE study, and about 1,300 subjects contributed by 6 global collaborators. Sample metadata almost always included a de-identified subject ID, COVID-19 status, age in years and sex. Where available, HLA class I and class II types were obtained from metadata supplied by the sample provider rather than from assay-based typing.

One collaborating source in Seattle enrolled patients while the patients were actively infected and followed the patients over time throughout the course of disease. Each collaborating institution followed its own protocols to collect whole blood in K2EDTA tubes. For TCRbeta analysis, collaborators shipped samples in one of three forms: frozen whole blood, isolated PBMCs, or DNA extracted from either of those sample types. Overall study results and their limits: Clinical and demographic metadata were provided uncurated, with the amount varying by source and participant.

TCRbeta CDR3 regions were amplified from genomic DNA using the immunoSEQ Assay, a bias-controlled multiplex PCR. Per the original workflow: Nucleated cell counts per sample were estimated from amplification of reference gene primers within the assay. Sequence reads were collapsed and filtered to measure the absolute abundance of every unique TCRbeta CDR3 rearrangement. For each sample, productive Simpson clonality was calculated as the square root of Simpson's diversity index over productive rearrangements. TCRdb obtained this table from immuneACCESS and retained in-frame rearrangements with V and J assigned. These tables miss some clones; where compared with another copy, unresolved V genes account for less than half of the shortfall, and the remainder is unexplained. The V and J calls and clone size were taken over from that table, and D and trimming were inferred from the DNA. For this sample there are about 250,000 clones; roughly 82% appear just once. The leading ten clones occupy 5% to 7% of the sample.

Of note for this clone: What antigen it recognizes has not been identified. Base quality data are lacking; no much larger clone is found one base away. This same CDR3 is encoded by further DNA sequences in the sample.

CDR1 is given as SGHNT and CDR2 as YENEEA, both from the germline V gene. The germline V and J ends show losses of 5 bases and 5 bases respectively, and no gene match explains 12 bases of the junction. Its CDR3 holds 17 amino acids, cysteine through phenylalanine. Only the CDR3 region is kept as DNA, spanning 51 bases read in frame from base 1. The receptor comes from a woman of 80 years or more with COVID-19, enrolled during active disease. Sequenced: peripheral blood. Here the chain combines TRBV11-3 and TRBJ2-2; TRBD2 fits 9 bases in the junction. CDR3 sequence: CASSELAGGMRTGELFF. The sequenced DNA: TGTGCCAGCAGCGAACTCGCGGGGGGGATGAGAACCGGGGAGCTGTTTTTT.